The T cell receptor (beta chain) described here comes from a study of blood T cells in healthy people across ages. This CDR3 has 10 residues. In germline, CDR1 is LGHDT, CDR2 YNNKEL (reference sequence). Deletions cut 1 base from V and 15 bases from J, with 7 bases between. PCR was performed a second time for roughly 7 to 12 cycles using a sample-barcoded 5' primer and a J-beta primer mix. A single record per CDR3 protein comes from TCRdb applying MiXCR to the 5' RACE reads. The profile shows around 990,000 distinct CDR3 sequences, 30% to 40% of them singletons. The chain is built from TRBV3-1 and TRBJ2-1; D is undetermined. The sequence derives from a man aged 18-30 years in good health. Material: blood. The CDR3 sequence: CASSQGETFF. CDR3 DNA: TGTGCCAGCAGCCAAGGTGAAACGTTCTTC.